The source of this T cell receptor (beta chain) is a study of cytomegalovirus exposure and HLA in healthy donors. This CDR3 contains 13 residues. PCR involved 60 Vbeta and 13 Jbeta primers. The data were produced by immunoSEQ multiplex PCR, yet TCRdb's version contains in-frame clones alone and is incomplete. The data contain about 150,000 clones, less than 80% of them singletons. The table lists this clone with a count of one. What was sequenced was PBMCs. The source of this sequence is a man aged 40-50 years in good health and CMV-seropositive. V and J are TRBV21-1 and TRBJ1-1; the D call of TRBD1 is as the table states it, not checked on the DNA. TRBV21-1 constitutes a pseudogene. CDR3 sequence reads: CARQWTGGTEAFF. CDR3 nucleotide sequence: TGTGCCAGGCAATGGACAGGGGGTACTGAAGCTTTCTTT.